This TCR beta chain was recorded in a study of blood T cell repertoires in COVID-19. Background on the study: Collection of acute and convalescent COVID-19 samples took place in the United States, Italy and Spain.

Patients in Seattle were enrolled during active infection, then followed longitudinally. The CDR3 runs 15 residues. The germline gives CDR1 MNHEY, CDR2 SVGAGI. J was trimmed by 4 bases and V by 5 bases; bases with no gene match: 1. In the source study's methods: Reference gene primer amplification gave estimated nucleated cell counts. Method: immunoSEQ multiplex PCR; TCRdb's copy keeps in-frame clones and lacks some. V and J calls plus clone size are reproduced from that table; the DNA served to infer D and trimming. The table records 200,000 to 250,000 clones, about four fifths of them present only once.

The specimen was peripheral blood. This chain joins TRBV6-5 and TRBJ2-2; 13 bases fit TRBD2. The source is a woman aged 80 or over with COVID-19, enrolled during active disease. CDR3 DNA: TGTGCCAGCAGTAGGACTAGCGGGAGCACCGGGGAGCTGTTTTTT. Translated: CASSRTSGSTGELFF.